This is a list of T cell receptor beta chains from one sample in a study of cytotoxic CD8 clonotypes in ibrutinib-treated CLL. Here immunoSEQ multiplex PCR was the method, and the copy in TCRdb shows in-frame clones only, minus some. The sample has around 300,000 clones; around four fifths are singletons. Sequenced material: PBMCs, taken before ibrutinib treatment. Every receptor here comes from a human donor with chronic lymphocytic leukemia. The CDR3 runs from the conserved cysteine through the conserved F or W. The D gene is left open where the match is weak. Expanded clones are given a class, and other clones once, few, many or no size at all.

TRBV6-5	TRBJ2-7	.	.	TGTGCCAGCAGCCCCGGGACTCGGCACGAGCAGTACTTC	CASSPGTRHEQYF
TRBV30	TRBJ2-3	TRBD1	.	TGTGCCTGGGGGACAGGGTTGCCAGATACGCAGTATTTT	CAWGTGLPDTQYF
TRBV9	TRBJ2-1	.	.	TGTGCCAGCAGCGCTATTGGGTTCGAGAATGAGCAGTTCTTC	CASSAIGFENEQFF
TRBV9	TRBJ2-4	TRBD2	.	TGTGCCAGCAGCGGAGAGACTAGCGACACAAACATTCAGTACTTC	CASSGETSDTNIQYF
TRBV6-1	TRBJ2-3	.	.	TGTGCCAGCACACCTCGAGATACGCAGTATTTT	CASTPRDTQYF
TRBV9	TRBJ2-7	TRBD2	.	TGTGCCAGCAGCGTAGAACCTAGCGGAGTCCGGGGGCAGTACTTC	CASSVEPSGVRGQYF
TRBV27	TRBJ2-1	TRBD2	few	TGTGCCAGCAGTACCTTAGCGGGAATAGACAATGAGCAGTTCTTC	CASSTLAGIDNEQFF
TRBV30	TRBJ1-2	.	.	TGTGCCTGGAGTCCTACAGGGATTCATGGCTACACCTTC	CAWSPTGIHGYTF
TRBV5-6	TRBJ2-3	.	.	TGTGCCAGCAGCTTGGCAGAGGTAGCGGACACAGATACGCAGTATTTT	CASSLAEVADTDTQYF
TRBV2	TRBJ2-2	TRBD2	.	TGTGCCAGCAGAGCCGGGACTAGCGGGAGACCGGAGGAGCTGTTTTTT	CASRAGTSGRPEELFF
TRBV30	TRBJ2-1	.	.	TGTGCCTGGAACCATGGGTACAATGAGCAGTTCTTC	CAWNHGYNEQFF
TRBV25-1	TRBJ2-7	TRBD2	.	TGTGCCAGCACCGGACTAGCGGGAGGTTACGAGCAGTACTTC	CASTGLAGGYEQYF
TRBV7-6	TRBJ2-5	.	few	TGTGCCAGCAGCTTGAAGGATTTCCAAGAGACCCAGTACTTC	CASSLKDFQETQYF
TRBV11-2	TRBJ2-2	.	.	TGTGCCAGCAGCTTAGTTTCGGGAGTCTACACCGGGGAGCTGTTTTTT	CASSLVSGVYTGELFF
TRBV4-2	TRBJ2-3	.	.	TGTGCCAGCAGCCAGAGGGACTCTCGCACAGATACGCAGTATTTT	CASSQRDSRTDTQYF
TRBV12-5	TRBJ2-1	TRBD2	.	TGTGCTAGTGGTTTGACACTAGCGGGGACCTACAATGAGCAGTTCTTC	CASGLTLAGTYNEQFF
TRBV9	TRBJ2-3	.	.	TGTGCCAGCAGCCTCCGCCTACGTGTTGGGGGATCCGAAGATACGCAGTATTTT	CASSLRLRVGGSEDTQYF
TRBV27	TRBJ1-2	TRBD1	.	TGTGCCAGCAGGGGACAGCCCTATGGCTACACCTTC	CASRGQPYGYTF
TRBV4-1	TRBJ2-3	TRBD2	.	TGCGCCAGCAGCCAAGAACCTAGCGGGAGCCGCTACACAGATACGCAGTATTTT	CASSQEPSGSRYTDTQYF
TRBV5-1	TRBJ2-1	.	.	TGCGCCAGCAGCTTGGGAGCTAGCGCCTACAATGAGCAGTTCTTC	CASSLGASAYNEQFF
TRBV7-9	TRBJ1-4	.	few	TGTGCCAGCAGCTGGGCACAATCTAATGAAAAACTGTTTTTT	CASSWAQSNEKLFF
TRBV4-1	TRBJ2-7	.	.	TGCGCCAGCAGCCAAGATTCGGAGGGTTTGGACGAGCAGTACTTC	CASSQDSEGLDEQYF
TRBV15	TRBJ2-1	.	.	TGTGCCACCAGCAAAGGACGGAACAATGAGCAGTTCTTC	CATSKGRNNEQFF
TRBV4-3	TRBJ2-7	TRBD1	few	TGCGCCAGCAGCCAGGAAGGGGGACAGGGATACGAGCAGTACTTC	CASSQEGGQGYEQYF
TRBV19	TRBJ2-7	TRBD1	.	TGTGCCAGTAGTACCCTCAGGGGGCTGGACGAGCAGTACTTC	CASSTLRGLDEQYF
TRBV11-2	TRBJ1-2	TRBD1	.	TGTGCCAGCAGCACGAGATCCGGGACAGACAACTATGGCTACACCTTC	CASSTRSGTDNYGYTF
TRBV7-2	TRBJ2-2	TRBD2	.	TGTGCCAGCAGCTTTACGGCGGGGGTACCCGGGGAGCTGTTTTTT	CASSFTAGVPGELFF
TRBV9	TRBJ2-7	TRBD2	.	TGTGCCAGCAGCGTAGCTGCAGCGGGAGGTTACGAGCAGTACTTC	CASSVAAAGGYEQYF
TRBV25-1	TRBJ2-3	TRBD2	.	TGTGCCAGCAGTGAATCTGCTAGCGGGGCCGGAACAGATACGCAGTATTTT	CASSESASGAGTDTQYF
TRBV7-3	TRBJ2-1	.	.	TGTGCCAGCAGCTTAATGGGCGGGACCTACAATGAGCAGTTCTTC	CASSLMGGTYNEQFF
TRBV30	TRBJ2-7	.	.	TGTGCCTGGAGTAGTGCCTACGAGCAGTACTTC	CAWSSAYEQYF
TRBV4-3	TRBJ2-1	.	.	TGCGCCAGCAGCCAAGATTTGGCTCGGCTAGCACCCTACAATGAGCAGTTCTTC	CASSQDLARLAPYNEQFF
TRBV10-3	TRBJ1-1	.	.	TGTGCCATCAGGAAGGAGGGGGGGCGACCTGAAGCTTTCTTT	CAIRKEGGRPEAFF
TRBV5-4	TRBJ1-2	.	few	TGTGCCAGCAGCTTGGCCCAGTTACAGAGAGTATATGGCTACACCTTC	CASSLAQLQRVYGYTF
TRBV30	TRBJ1-5	.	few	TGTGCCTGGAGTGTGGGGAGCAATCAGCCCCAGCATTTT	CAWSVGSNQPQHF
TRBV30	TRBJ1-1	.	.	TGTGCCTGGAGTGTAGTGAACACTGAAGCTTTCTTT	CAWSVVNTEAFF
TRBV13	TRBJ2-7	.	few	TGTGCCAGCAGCATCTACGGCTACGAGCAGTACTTC	CASSIYGYEQYF
TRBV20-1	TRBJ1-3	.	.	TGCAGTGCTTCAGGGGGAAACACCATATATTTT	CSASGGNTIYF
TRBV27	TRBJ2-5	.	.	TGTGCCAGCAGTTTATCTCAGGGCCCCCAGTACTTC	CASSLSQGPQYF
TRBV19	TRBJ1-5	TRBD1	.	TGTGCCAGTAGTATGTCCAGGGGGATTAGGTTTAGCAATCAGCCCCAGCATTTT	CASSMSRGIRFSNQPQHF
TRBV20-1	TRBJ1-1	.	.	TGCAGCACGGTCACCTCTGAAGCTTTCTTT	CSTVTSEAFF
TRBV7-9	TRBJ2-7	TRBD1	.	TGTGCCAGCAGCTTAGGGGGACAGGGGGTAATCGGCTACGAGCAGTACTTC	CASSLGGQGVIGYEQYF